This T cell receptor beta chain was recorded in a study of CD8+CD57+ T cells in acquired aplastic anemia. Sequenced patients had shown CD8+CD57+ cell expansion by flow cytometry. CDR1 SGHTA and CDR2 FQGNSA come from the germline V gene. CDR3 length equals 16 residues. The germline V and J ends were trimmed by 3 bases and 11 bases, with 20 bases remaining between them. Genomic DNA constituted the template upon which TCR beta VDJ and CDR3 profiling was performed. TCRdb reanalysed the reads using MiXCR and keeps one entry per CDR3 protein. The table records about 260,000 distinct CDR3 sequences, approximately 86% of them present only once.

This receptor was taken from a human donor with aplastic anemia. The chain joins TRBV7-2 to TRBJ1-6; D gene uncertain. The sequencing input was sorted CD4+, CD8+, or CD8+CD57+ T cells (not recorded which) from PBMCs. CDR3 DNA sequence: TGTGCCAGCAGCTTGCGTGCAGACGGCTATGCCCCACCCCTCCACTTT. As protein: CASSLRADGYAPPLHF.